This entry lists 20 T cell receptor beta chains sequenced from one sample in a study of T cells in localized non-small cell lung cancer. The data were produced by immunoSEQ multiplex PCR, yet TCRdb's version contains in-frame clones alone and is incomplete. The table has 50,000 to 55,000 clones, over 80% seen once. The input for sequencing was peripheral blood mononuclear cells, taken before any cancer treatment. Receptor source: a man aged 40 to 75 with stage III lung adenocarcinoma.

The chain uses TRBV4-1 and TRBJ2-5, with TRBD2 matching over 10 bases. CDR3 length equals 15 residues. V trimming: 0 bases; J trimming: 3 bases; junction bases outside the gene matches: 1. Germline lookup yields CDR1 MGHRA and CDR2 YSYEKL. The DNA for the CDR3 is TGCGCCAGCAGCCAAGATCTAGCGGGAGAAGAGACCCAGTACTTC. It yields the protein CASSQDLAGEETQYF.

CDR3: CASSYSETQYF. The CDR3 DNA sequence: TGTGCCAGCAGTTACTCAGAGACCCAGTACTTC. This rearrangement joins TRBV6-5 to TRBJ2-5; D unclear. Per the germline V gene, CDR1 is MNHEY and CDR2 is SVGAGI. CDR3 size: 11 residues. V lost 0 bases and J lost 4, with 0 bases in between.

This clone was detected a few times. The rearrangement links TRBV6-4 to TRBJ2-1, with D hard to call. Germline CDR1 MRHNA, CDR2 SNTAGT. The CDR3 extends over 13 amino acids. The V end lost 3 bases, the J end lost 5 bases, and 8 bases lay between the germline ends. CDR3: CASSDGRNNEQFF. As DNA, the CDR3 is TGTGCCAGCAGTGATGGGCGGAACAATGAGCAGTTCTTC.

This clone was picked up a small number of times. V usage is TRBV18 and J usage is TRBJ2-5, with D perhaps being TRBD1 or TRBD2 (6 bases each). V lost 2 bases and J 1 base, leaving 11 bases between the germline ends. The germline gives CDR1 KGHSH, CDR2 LQKENI. The CDR3 is 15 amino acids. The CDR3 loop is CASSPVGGTQETQYF. In DNA form, the CDR3 reads TGTGCCAGCTCACCAGTAGGGGGGACCCAAGAGACCCAGTACTTC.

In this sample, this clone turned up once. This chain connects TRBV2 to TRBJ1-2; D gene ambiguous. The CDR3 length is 12 residues. The germline gives CDR1 SNHLY, CDR2 FYNNEI. The V gene lost 2 bases and the J gene lost 7 bases, with 8 bases spanning the gap. CDR3 coding DNA: TGTGCCAGCAGTGAAAACGGCTCTGGCTACACCTTC. Residues: CASSENGSGYTF. Full variable domain (rest looked up from reference TRBV2 and TRBJ1-2): EPEVTQTPSHQVTQMGQEVILRCVPISNHLYFYWYRQILGQKVEFLVSFYNNEISEKSEIFDDQFSVERPDGSNFTLKIRSTKLEDSAMYFCASSENGSGYTFGSGTRLTVV.

J is TRBJ2-7 and V is TRBV5-6, with a tentative D call TRBD2 (6 bases). Germline assignment: CDR1 SGHDT and CDR2 YYEEEE. V dropped 1 base and J dropped 3 bases, with 20 bases sitting between them. The CDR3 has 17 amino acids. In DNA form, the CDR3 reads TGTGCCAGCAGCTTGAGGAGGGGCCCAGCCTCCGTCTACGAGCAGTACTTC. This sequence encodes CASSLRRGPASVYEQYF.

V and J are TRBV4-2 and TRBJ1-1; 10 bases are shared with TRBD1. Germline assignment: CDR1 LGHNA and CDR2 YNFKEQ. Trimming took 5 bases from V and 3 from J; bases not matched to a gene: 12. The CDR3 extends over 17 amino acids. Written as DNA, the CDR3 is TGTGCCAGCAGCTCTCCCCAGGGGACAGGGGAATACACTGAAGCTTTCTTT. It yields the protein CASSSPQGTGEYTEAFF.

This clone was detected a few times. The chain is built from TRBV18 and TRBJ1-1; D not certain. The V end lost 8 bases, the J end lost 3 bases, and 13 bases lay between the germline ends. Germline values: CDR1 KGHSH, CDR2 LQKENI. This CDR3 comprises 13 residues. CDR3 region: CASQRTRDTEAFF. The CDR3 nucleotides read TGTGCCAGCCAACGGACGAGGGACACTGAAGCTTTCTTT.

V is TRBV18 and J is TRBJ2-3, with TRBD1 identical over 8 bases. The ends lost 2 bases at V and 6 bases at J; junction bases unmatched: 7. The CDR3 sequence is 15 residues long. The germline gives CDR1 KGHSH, CDR2 LQKENI. The CDR3 is CASSPDGTGRDTQYF. For the CDR3, the DNA is TGTGCCAGCTCACCAGACGGGACAGGCCGGGATACGCAGTATTTT. The entire variable domain, with the rest obtained from reference TRBV18 and TRBJ2-3, is as follows: NAGVMQNPRHLVRRRGQEARLRCSPMKGHSHVYWYRQLPEEGLKFMVYLQKENIIDESGMPKERFSAEFPKEGPSILRIQQVVRGDSAAYFCASSPDGTGRDTQYFGPGTRLTVL.

This chain links TRBV5-1 with TRBJ2-2, with D uncertain. The germline V gene has CDR1 SGHRS and CDR2 YFSETQ. V dropped 1 base and J dropped 6 bases, with 16 bases sitting between them. This CDR3 spans 16 amino acids. CDR3 amino acids: CASSLNGAVEAGELFF. The DNA of the CDR3 is TGCGCCAGCAGCTTGAACGGAGCCGTAGAGGCCGGGGAGCTGTTTTTT. Full variable domain (remainder filled in from reference TRBV5-1 and TRBJ2-2): KAGVTQTPRYLIKTRGQQVTLSCSPISGHRSVSWYQQTPGQGLQFLFEYFSETQRNKGNFPGRFSGRQFSNSRSEMNVSTLELGDSALYLCASSLNGAVEAGELFFGEGSRLTVL.

The rearrangement links TRBV7-9 to TRBJ1-3; D perhaps matches TRBD1 (6 bases). Trimming left V 8 bases short and J 4 bases short, with 18 bases between. In germline, CDR1 is SEHNR, CDR2 FQNEAQ (reference sequence). The CDR3 has 15 amino acids. CDR3 sequence reads: CASQGWDFEGNTIYF. The CDR3 bases are TGTGCCAGCCAGGGGTGGGATTTCGAGGGAAACACCATATATTTT.

The chain has TRBV2 and TRBJ2-3; 13 bases match TRBD2. Trimming at V came to 1 base and at J to 6 bases, leaving 16 bases not matched to a gene. The CDR3 sequence is 20 residues long. Germline values: CDR1 SNHLY, CDR2 FYNNEI. The CDR3 nucleotides read TGTGCCAGCAGTGAAGGGGGAACTAGCGGGAGGGCCCAGGATTGGGATACGCAGTATTTT. Protein sequence: CASSEGGTSGRAQDWDTQYF. Looking up the rest from reference TRBV2 and TRBJ2-3 gives the full variable domain: EPEVTQTPSHQVTQMGQEVILRCVPISNHLYFYWYRQILGQKVEFLVSFYNNEISEKSEIFDDQFSVERPDGSNFTLKIRSTKLEDSAMYFCASSEGGTSGRAQDWDTQYFGPGTRLTVL.

This chain joins TRBV4-2 and TRBJ2-7; a weak D match, TRBD1 (6 bases). Deletions cut 3 bases from V and 2 bases from J, with 20 bases between. The CDR3 runs to 17 residues. Germline V gene data show CDR1 as LGHNA and CDR2 as YNFKEQ. The CDR3 nucleotides are TGTGCCAGCAGCCAGACTAAAGGACAGTACACCCCCTACGAGCAGTACTTC. Amino acids: CASSQTKGQYTPYEQYF.

This chain joins TRBV2 and TRBJ2-1; maybe TRBD2 (5 bases). The CDR3 spans 12 residues. The germline V gene encodes CDR1 SNHLY and CDR2 FYNNEI. With 6 bases removed from V and 7 bases from J, the gap between germline ends came to 10 bases. CDR3 in DNA: TGTGCCAGCAGAAAAGAGGGTAATGAGCAGTTCTTC. Translation: CASRKEGNEQFF.

The chain joins TRBV30 to TRBJ2-1; the match to TRBD2 covers 13 bases. The length of the CDR3 is 14 residues. Germline V gene data show CDR1 as GTSNPN and CDR2 as SVGIG (reference sequence). J lost 6 bases, V lost 7 bases, and 6 bases had no gene match. CDR3 sequence reads: CASRTSGSFNEQFF. In DNA, the CDR3 is TGTGCCTCAAGGACTAGCGGGAGTTTCAATGAGCAGTTCTTC.

This rearrangement joins TRBV11-3 to TRBJ2-1; 8 nucleotides match TRBD1. The CDR3 has 14 amino acids. Germline assignment: CDR1 SGHNT and CDR2 YENEEA. V lost 1 base to trimming and J lost 6 bases; unmatched junction nucleotides: 2. The DNA for the CDR3 is TGTGCCAGCAGCTTAGGGACAGGGCCCAATGAGCAGTTCTTC. Protein product: CASSLGTGPNEQFF.

The chain carries TRBV4-3 and TRBJ2-7, with TRBD1 matching over 9 bases. This CDR3 contains 16 residues. V trimming: 4 bases; J trimming: 2 bases; junction bases outside the gene matches: 9. Germline assignment: CDR1 LGHNA and CDR2 YSLEER. This chain's CDR3 is CASSRLTGGTPYEQYF. The CDR3 DNA is TGCGCCAGCAGCCGCCTTACAGGGGGCACCCCCTACGAGCAGTACTTC.

The genes are TRBV6-5 and TRBJ1-2, with D unclear. CDR1 is MNHEY, CDR2 SVGAGI, per germline. V gave up 5 bases and J gave up 4 bases, with 11 bases separating them. The CDR3 extends over 13 amino acids. The CDR3 coding sequence is TGTGCCAGCAGTAGGAGCAAATTCTATGGCTACACCTTC. The encoded protein is CASSRSKFYGYTF.

The chain links TRBV25-1 to TRBJ2-1; D possibly corresponds to TRBD1 (5 bases). V lost 1 base and J lost 0, with 7 bases in between. The CDR3 has 15 amino acids. Per germline, CDR1 MGHDK and CDR2 SYGVNS. CDR3 amino acids: CASSEFQGSYNEQFF. CDR3 sequence (DNA): TGTGCCAGCAGTGAATTTCAGGGCTCCTACAATGAGCAGTTCTTC.

The rearrangement links TRBV6-1 to TRBJ2-3; 9 bases align to TRBD1. There are 16 residues in the CDR3. The V segment lost 4 bases and the J segment 5 bases; nucleotides outside the gene matches: 10. Germline V lookup: CDR1 MNHNS, CDR2 SASEGT. CDR3 DNA: TGTGCCAGCAGTGCGGGTGGGACAGGGTCGGAAGATACGCAGTATTTT. Its protein product is CASSAGGTGSEDTQYF.